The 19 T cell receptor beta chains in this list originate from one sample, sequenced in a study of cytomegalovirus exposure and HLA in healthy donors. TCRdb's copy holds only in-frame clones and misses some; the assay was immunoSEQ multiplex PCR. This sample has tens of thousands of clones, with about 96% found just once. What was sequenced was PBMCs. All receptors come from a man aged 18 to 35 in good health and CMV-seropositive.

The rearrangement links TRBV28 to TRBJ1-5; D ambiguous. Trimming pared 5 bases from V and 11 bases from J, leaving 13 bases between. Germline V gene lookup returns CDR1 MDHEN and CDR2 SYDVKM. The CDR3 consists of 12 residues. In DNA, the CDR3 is TGTGCCAGCAGTATCCTTTTTGAGGCCCAGCATTTT. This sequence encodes CASSILFEAQHF.

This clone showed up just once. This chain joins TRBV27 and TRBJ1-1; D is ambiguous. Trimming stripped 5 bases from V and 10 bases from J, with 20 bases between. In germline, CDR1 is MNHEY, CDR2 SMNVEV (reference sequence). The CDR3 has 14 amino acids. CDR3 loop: CASSLQEDVRGAFF. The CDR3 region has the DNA TGTGCCAGCAGTCTCCAGGAGGACGTTCGGGGAGCTTTCTTT.

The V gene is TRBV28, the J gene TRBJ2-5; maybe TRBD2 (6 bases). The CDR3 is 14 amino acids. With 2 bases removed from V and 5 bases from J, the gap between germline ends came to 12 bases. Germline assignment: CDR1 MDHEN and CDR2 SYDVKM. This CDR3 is CASSLPGSSETQYF. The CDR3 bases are TGTGCCAGCAGTTTACCCGGGAGCTCGGAGACCCAGTACTTC.

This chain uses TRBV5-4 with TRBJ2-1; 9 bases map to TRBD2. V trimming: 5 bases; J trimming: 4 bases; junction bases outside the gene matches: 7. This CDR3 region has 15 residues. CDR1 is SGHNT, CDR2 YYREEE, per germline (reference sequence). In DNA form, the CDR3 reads TGTGCCAGCAGGTCTAGCGGGAAACCTTACAATGAGCAGTTCTTC. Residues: CASRSSGKPYNEQFF.

CDR3 DNA sequence: TGTGCCTGGAGTGTAGATAGCCAAAGGGGGCAGACCCAGTACTTC. Translating it yields CAWSVDSQRGQTQYF. The chain is built from TRBV30 and TRBJ2-5; 7 bases are a match to TRBD1. This CDR3 has 15 amino acids. Trimming took 0 bases from V and 6 from J; bases not matched to a gene: 10. CDR1 and CDR2 (germline): GTSNPN, SVGIG (reference sequence).

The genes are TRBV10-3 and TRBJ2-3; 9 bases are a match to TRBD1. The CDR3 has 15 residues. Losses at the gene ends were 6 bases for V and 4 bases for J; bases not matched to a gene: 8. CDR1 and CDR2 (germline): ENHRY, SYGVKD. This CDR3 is CAIRNTGGKADTQYF. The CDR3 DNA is TGTGCCATCAGAAACACAGGGGGCAAGGCAGATACGCAGTATTTT.

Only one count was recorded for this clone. CDR3 in amino acids: CASSFRQGTDTQYF. Written as DNA, the CDR3 is TGTGCCAGCAGTTTTCGACAGGGTACAGATACGCAGTATTTT. The V call is TRBV7-8, the J call TRBJ2-3, with 7 nucleotides matching TRBD1. This CDR3 is 14 amino acids long. V dropped 6 bases and J dropped 3; count of bases not matched to a gene: 6. Germline CDR1 and CDR2: SGHVS and FQNEAQ.

The CDR3 DNA is TGTGCCAGCAGAGAACAGGGAAACACTGAAGCTTTCTTT. Residues: CASREQGNTEAFF. The chain couples TRBV6-1 to TRBJ1-1, with D possibly TRBD1 on 6 matching bases. Trimming shortened V by 6 bases and J by 2 bases, and 10 bases separated the two germline ends. This CDR3 has 13 residues. Germline V lookup: CDR1 MNHNS, CDR2 SASEGT.

The chain's CDR3 is CASSYRLALNTGELFF. CDR3 bases: TGTGCCAGCAGTTACAGGCTAGCATTAAACACCGGGGAGCTGTTTTTT. This chain joins TRBV6-5 and TRBJ2-2, with TRBD2 as a possible D gene (5 bases). CDR3 length: 16 residues. Trimming removed 2 bases from V and 2 bases from J, with 12 bases in between. Per the germline V gene, CDR1 is MNHEY and CDR2 is SVGAGI.

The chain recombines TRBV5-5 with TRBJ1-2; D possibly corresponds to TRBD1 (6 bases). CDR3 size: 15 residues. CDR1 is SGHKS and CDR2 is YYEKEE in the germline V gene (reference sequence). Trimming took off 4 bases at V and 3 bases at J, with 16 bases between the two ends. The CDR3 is CASSPFQGRDYGYTF. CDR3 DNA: TGTGCCAGCAGCCCCTTCCAGGGGCGAGACTATGGCTACACCTTC.

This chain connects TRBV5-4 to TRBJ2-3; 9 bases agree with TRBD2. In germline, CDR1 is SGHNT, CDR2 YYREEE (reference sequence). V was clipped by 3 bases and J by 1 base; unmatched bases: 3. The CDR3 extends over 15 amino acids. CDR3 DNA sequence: TGTGCCAGCAGCTACATAGCGGGAGGCACAGATACGCAGTATTTT. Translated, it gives CASSYIAGGTDTQYF.

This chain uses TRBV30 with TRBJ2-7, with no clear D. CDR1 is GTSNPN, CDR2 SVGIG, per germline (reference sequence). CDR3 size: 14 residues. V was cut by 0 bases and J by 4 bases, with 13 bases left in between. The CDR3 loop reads CAWSVPRIGYEQYF. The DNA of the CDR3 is TGTGCCTGGAGTGTACCCCGGATCGGGTACGAGCAGTACTTC.

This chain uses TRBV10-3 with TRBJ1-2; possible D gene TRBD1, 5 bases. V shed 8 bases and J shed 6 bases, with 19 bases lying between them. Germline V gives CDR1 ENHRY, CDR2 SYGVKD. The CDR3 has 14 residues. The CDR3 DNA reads TGTGCCATCGGGGAGACGGGACTTGGGAATGGCTACACCTTC. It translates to CAIGETGLGNGYTF.

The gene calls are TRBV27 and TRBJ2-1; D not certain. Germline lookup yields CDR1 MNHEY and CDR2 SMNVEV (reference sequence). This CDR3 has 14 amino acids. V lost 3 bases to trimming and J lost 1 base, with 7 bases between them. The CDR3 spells CASSFTASYNEQFF. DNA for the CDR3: TGTGCCAGCAGTTTTACAGCTTCCTACAATGAGCAGTTCTTC.

CDR3 sequence reads: CASSHLLAGDSYEQYF. The CDR3 coding sequence is TGTGCCAGCAGTCATTTACTAGCGGGAGATTCCTACGAGCAGTACTTC. The rearrangement links TRBV5-8 to TRBJ2-7; 11 positions agree with TRBD2. Germline CDR1 reads SGHTS; CDR2 reads YDEGEE. The CDR3 is 16 amino acids. J gave up 1 base and V 5 bases, and 8 bases lay outside the gene matches.

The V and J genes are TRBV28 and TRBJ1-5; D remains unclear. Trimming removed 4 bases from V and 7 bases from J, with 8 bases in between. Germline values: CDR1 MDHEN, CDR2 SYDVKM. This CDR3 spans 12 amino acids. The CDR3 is CASSWSGQPQHF. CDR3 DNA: TGTGCCAGCAGTTGGAGCGGGCAGCCCCAGCATTTT.

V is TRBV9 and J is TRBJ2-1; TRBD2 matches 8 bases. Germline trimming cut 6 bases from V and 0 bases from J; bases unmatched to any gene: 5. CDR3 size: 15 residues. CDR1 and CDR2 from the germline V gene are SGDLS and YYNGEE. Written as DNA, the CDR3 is TGTGCCAGCACGCTGAGCGGGAGCTCCTACAATGAGCAGTTCTTC. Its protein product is CASTLSGSSYNEQFF.

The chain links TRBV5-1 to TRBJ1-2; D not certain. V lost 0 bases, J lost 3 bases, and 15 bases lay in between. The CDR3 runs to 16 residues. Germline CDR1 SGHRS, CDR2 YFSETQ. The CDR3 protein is CASSLGRLLEDYGYTF. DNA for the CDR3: TGCGCCAGCAGCTTGGGCAGACTCCTCGAGGACTATGGCTACACCTTC.

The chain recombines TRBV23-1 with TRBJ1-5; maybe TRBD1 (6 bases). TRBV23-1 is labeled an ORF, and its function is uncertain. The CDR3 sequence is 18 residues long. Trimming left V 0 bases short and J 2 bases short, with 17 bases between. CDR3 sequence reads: CASSQSSELRTGNQPQHF. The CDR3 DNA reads TGCGCCAGCAGTCAATCGTCCGAGTTGCGGACAGGCAATCAGCCCCAGCATTTT.